This T cell receptor beta chain comes out of a study of blood T cell repertoires in COVID-19. Study context: Specimens from acute and convalescent COVID-19 originated in the United States, Italy and Spain. Nucleic acid was either cDNA or gDNA, and it came from T cells, B-cell-depleted T cells, or PBMCs.

Deletions cut 3 bases from V and 7 bases from J, with 15 bases between. CDR3 length: 13 amino acids. The germline V gene encodes CDR1 GTSNPN and CDR2 SVGIG (reference sequence). Authors' methods: Using reference gene primer amplification, nucleated cell counts were estimated. Libraries were prepared by immunoSEQ multiplex PCR; TCRdb keeps only in-frame clonotypes and omits some of them. The V and J calls and the clone size are those of that table, but D and trimming were determined from the DNA. Counted here are some 210,000 clones, approximately 85% occurring once; the ten biggest clones make up 5.1%.

The chain couples TRBV30 to TRBJ1-2; possible D gene TRBD1, 5 bases. The sample was peripheral blood. The receptor's source is a woman between 65 and 79 years old with active or convalescent COVID-19. The CDR3: CAWRDIPLSGYTF. CDR3 bases: TGTGCCTGGAGGGACATCCCCCTTTCTGGCTACACCTTC.